The 21 T cell receptor beta chains reported below all come from one sample, sequenced in a study of T cell repertoires in cytomegalovirus infection. TCRdb passed the reads through MiXCR, listing each CDR3 protein once. The sample carries 230,000 or so distinct CDR3 sequences, over 15% recorded once. The sequenced material came from CD8+ T cells from PBMCs. Receptor source: a human donor in good health (CMV status not recorded). Some clones in this sample may be carry-over from other donors' samples.

This clonotype occurred many times. The chain carries TRBV5-4 and TRBJ2-2; D may match TRBD1 or TRBD2 (5 bases each). This CDR3 has 15 residues. Germline CDR1 SGHNT, CDR2 YYREEE (reference sequence). V was pared by 0 bases and J by 6 bases, with 12 bases between. The CDR3: CASSLAGQGPGELFF. In nucleotides, the CDR3 is TGTGCCAGCAGCTTGGCGGGGCAGGGACCCGGGGAGCTGTTTTTT.

This clonotype was counted many times. J is TRBJ2-7 and V is TRBV7-2, with no clear D. Trimming shortened V by 5 bases and J by 2 bases, and 19 bases separated the two germline ends. The CDR3 has 16 residues. Germline CDR1 reads SGHTA; CDR2 reads FQGNSA. The CDR3 sequence is CASSRRQSEIAYEQYF. The CDR3 coding sequence is TGTGCCAGCAGCCGGCGGCAGAGCGAGATCGCCTACGAGCAGTACTTC.

This rearrangement joins TRBV9 to TRBJ2-1; TRBD2 matches at 8 bases. With 6 bases clipped from V and 0 bases from J, the junction kept 11 bases outside the gene matches. Looked up from germline, CDR1 is SGDLS and CDR2 is YYNGEE. The length of the CDR3 is 17 residues. CDR3 loop: CASTPRSGTSSYNEQFF. The CDR3 nucleotides read TGTGCCAGCACCCCCCGTTCGGGGACTAGCTCCTACAATGAGCAGTTCTTC.

Only a few counts were recorded for this clonotype. This sequence joins TRBV6-5 and TRBJ2-2; D unclear. The germline gives CDR1 MNHEY, CDR2 SVGAGI. The CDR3 loop spans 15 amino acids. V was trimmed by 5 bases and J by 3 bases, leaving 13 bases between them. The CDR3 loop is CASSRSNTDTGELFF. DNA for the CDR3: TGTGCCAGCAGTCGGAGTAATACGGACACCGGGGAGCTGTTTTTT.

This clonotype occurred many times. The chain couples TRBV28 to TRBJ2-7; the D gene is possibly TRBD1 (7 bases). The CDR3 is 16 residues long. The germline CDR1 and CDR2 sequences are MDHEN and SYDVKM. V gave up 5 bases and J gave up 1 base, with 18 bases separating them. In DNA, the CDR3 is TGTGCCAGCAGTCCCAGGCGGGACAGCGAATCCTACGAGCAGTACTTC. Its translation is CASSPRRDSESYEQYF.

The CDR3 sequence is CASTETGELFF. In DNA, the CDR3 is TGTGCCAGCACGGAAACCGGGGAGCTGTTTTTT. The rearrangement joins TRBV6-2 or TRBV6-3 to TRBJ2-2; no reliable D call. Germline V gene data show CDR1 as MNHEY and CDR2 as SVGEGT. Trimming took 7 bases from V and 5 from J, leaving 5 bases between them. The CDR3 has 11 amino acids.

Remarks on this clonotype: A read error may account for a junction end that differs from germline. This sequence joins TRBV4-1 and TRBJ2-5; no definite D call. Germline lookup yields CDR1 MGHRA and CDR2 YSYEKL. This CDR3 region has 15 residues. As DNA, the CDR3 is TGTGCCAGCAGCCTTAACCCCCTCCGAGGCGAGACCCAGTACTTC. Translation gives CASSLNPLRGETQYF.

This clonotype has ten or more counts. The chain joins TRBV7-6 to TRBJ2-5; weak D call: TRBD1 (6 bases). Trimming stripped 1 base from V and 8 bases from J, with 14 bases between. CDR1 and CDR2 (germline): SGHVS, FNYEAQ. The CDR3 spans 14 residues. The DNA of the CDR3 is TGTGCCAGCAGCTTAGTCGCGGACAGTGATACCCAGTACTTC. This gives the protein CASSLVADSDTQYF.

This clonotype was observed at least ten times. V usage is TRBV7-2 and J usage is TRBJ2-7, with 7 positions matching TRBD1. CDR3 length equals 14 residues. The germline gives CDR1 SGHTA, CDR2 FQGNSA. V lost 3 bases to trimming and J lost 3 bases; unmatched junction nucleotides: 5. The CDR3 here is CASSLSGTVYEQYF. In DNA, the CDR3 is TGTGCCAGCAGCTTGTCCGGGACAGTCTACGAGCAGTACTTC.

This clonotype was seen repeatedly, ten times or more. The genes are TRBV12-3 or TRBV12-4 and TRBJ2-1; D is unresolved. The V end was cut by 3 bases, the J end by 6 bases, with 9 bases between. This CDR3 has 13 residues. In nucleotides, the CDR3 is TGTGCCAGCAGTTTCAGTGGTAGCAATGAGCAGTTCTTC. Protein sequence: CASSFSGSNEQFF.

The V gene is TRBV7-9, the J gene TRBJ1-1; D gene ambiguous. Germline V lookup: CDR1 SEHNR, CDR2 FQNEAQ (reference sequence). There are 16 residues in the CDR3. V was shortened by 2 bases and J by 6 bases, with 19 bases between the two germline ends. CDR3 bases: TGTGCCAGCAGCTTAAACTTCGATAGTAGCCCTGCTGAAGCTTTCTTT. Translated: CASSLNFDSSPAEAFF. The variable domain in full, completed from reference TRBV7-9 and TRBJ1-1, reads DTGVSQNPRHKITKRGQNVTFRCDPISEHNRLYWYRQTLGQGPEFLTYFQNEAQLEKSRLLSDRFSAERPKGSFSTLEIQRTEQGDSAMYLCASSLNFDSSPAEAFFGQGTRLTVV.

The chain employs TRBV7-6 and TRBJ1-1, with D perhaps matching TRBD1 (6 bases). Germline V gene data show CDR1 as SGHVS and CDR2 as FNYEAQ. The CDR3 has 17 amino acids. The V and J ends lost 5 bases and 4 bases respectively, with 23 bases between them. The CDR3 spells CASSRELMGAGGTEAFF. The CDR3 nucleotides read TGTGCCAGCAGCCGAGAGTTAATGGGGGCTGGGGGCACTGAAGCTTTCTTT.

The J gene is TRBJ1-2, the V gene TRBV2, with D possibly TRBD1 on 6 matching bases. CDR1 SNHLY and CDR2 FYNNEI come from the germline V gene. The V end was cut by 2 bases, the J end by 4 bases, with 14 bases between. The CDR3 has 15 amino acids. The CDR3 sequence is CASSERSQGFYGYTF. For the CDR3, the DNA is TGTGCCAGCAGTGAAAGGTCACAGGGATTCTATGGCTACACCTTC.

This clonotype was counted ten times or more. The V gene is TRBV28, the J gene TRBJ1-3, with 7 bases that match TRBD1. The CDR3 loop spans 15 amino acids. J gave up 4 bases and V 6 bases, and 9 bases lay outside the gene matches. Germline CDR1 reads MDHEN; CDR2 reads SYDVKM. The DNA for the CDR3 is TGTGCCAGCAGGGAGACAGGGTCTGCAGGAAACACCATATATTTT. Residues: CASRETGSAGNTIYF.

The rearrangement links TRBV9 to TRBJ1-1, with D tentatively TRBD1 (5 bases). The CDR3 extends over 15 amino acids. From germline, CDR1 is SGDLS and CDR2 YYNGEE. V lost 5 bases, J lost 1 base, and 15 bases lay in between. CDR3 DNA: TGTGCCAGCAGAGATGTGACAGATCCGAACACTGAAGCTTTCTTT. Its protein is CASRDVTDPNTEAFF.

This clonotype has a count of ten or more. The DNA of the CDR3 is TGTGCTAGTGGTCCGTCAAGCAATGAGCAGTTCTTC. Translation: CASGPSSNEQFF. The chain recombines TRBV12-5 with TRBJ2-1, with unresolved D. With 5 bases removed from V and 6 bases from J, the gap between germline ends came to 8 bases. Germline CDR1 is LGHNT and CDR2 is FRNRAP. The CDR3 is 12 amino acids.

This clonotype was seen repeatedly, ten times or more. This rearrangement joins TRBV7-8 to TRBJ2-7; TRBD2 agrees at 10 bases. The CDR3 is 16 residues long. Per the germline V gene, CDR1 is SGHVS and CDR2 is FQNEAQ. After removal of 3 bases from V and 6 bases from J, the junction contained 11 bases not matched to a gene. CDR3: CASSFHLAGDLSEQYF. The CDR3 coding sequence is TGTGCCAGCAGCTTCCATCTAGCGGGGGACCTCTCCGAGCAGTACTTC.

This chain uses TRBV6-2 or TRBV6-3 with TRBJ2-7; possibly TRBD1 for D (5 bases). Germline assignment: CDR1 MNHEY and CDR2 SVGEGT. The CDR3 is made up of 14 amino acids. The V gene lost 4 bases and the J gene lost 3 bases, with 13 bases spanning the gap. The CDR3 nucleotides are TGTGCCAGCAGTTCCGTGGGCAGGGACTACGAGCAGTACTTC. Protein: CASSSVGRDYEQYF.

This clonotype was counted many times. The rearrangement joins TRBV29-1 to TRBJ2-3; 7 bases agree with TRBD1. The germline CDR1 and CDR2 sequences are SQVTM and ANQGSEA. The CDR3 consists of 14 residues. Unmatched junction bases numbered 1, after V lost 1 base and J lost 0 bases. The CDR3 bases are TGCAGCGTTGAAGGACAGGGCAGCACAGATACGCAGTATTTT. Amino acid sequence: CSVEGQGSTDTQYF.

In this sample, this clonotype turned up many times. The chain has TRBV6-2 or TRBV6-3 and TRBJ2-1, with no clear D. The CDR3 sequence is 18 residues long. Germline values: CDR1 MNHEY, CDR2 SVGEGT. The ends were cut back, 0 bases at V and 12 bases at J, with 27 bases in the middle. The CDR3 DNA reads TGTGCCAGCAGTTACTCGGCGTTGTTATACGAATACAATTATGGGCAGTTCTTC. It specifies CASSYSALLYEYNYGQFF.

This clonotype was detected ten times or more. The chain has TRBV4-2 and TRBJ2-1, with D possibly matching TRBD2 (6 bases). CDR1 LGHNA and CDR2 YNFKEQ come from the germline V gene. The CDR3 has 16 amino acids. V was pared by 0 bases and J by 8 bases, with 17 bases between. For the CDR3, the DNA is TGTGCCAGCAGCCAAGATCGTCTAGCGCCAGGAGATGAGCAGTTCTTC. The encoded protein is CASSQDRLAPGDEQFF.